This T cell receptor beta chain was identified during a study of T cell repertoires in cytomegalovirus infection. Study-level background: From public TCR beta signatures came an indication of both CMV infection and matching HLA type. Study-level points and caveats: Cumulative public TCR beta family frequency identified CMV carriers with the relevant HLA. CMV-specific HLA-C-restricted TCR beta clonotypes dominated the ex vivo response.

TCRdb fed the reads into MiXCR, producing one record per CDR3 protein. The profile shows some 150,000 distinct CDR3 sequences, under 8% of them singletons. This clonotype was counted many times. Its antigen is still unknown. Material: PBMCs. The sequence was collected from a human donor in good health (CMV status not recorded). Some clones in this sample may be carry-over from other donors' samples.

For the CDR3, the DNA is TGTGCCAGCAGCTGGGGGTCCGCAACTAATGAAAAACTGTTTTTT. It encodes CASSWGSATNEKLFF. The V call is TRBV7-8, the J call TRBJ1-4; tentative D call: TRBD1 (5 bases). V gave up 4 bases and J gave up 0 bases, with 9 bases separating them. This CDR3 is 15 amino acids long. Germline V gives CDR1 SGHVS, CDR2 FQNEAQ.